These 10 T cell receptor beta chains were all obtained from the same sample, sequenced in a study of graft-versus-host responses after intestinal transplantation. Tissue from the graft was processed to free its intraepithelial and lamina propria lymphocytes. Clones were read by immunoSEQ multiplex PCR, and TCRdb kept only the in-frame ones, dropping some. In the table there are approximately 5,000 clones, 69% of which are singletons. Material: ileum tissue, obtained roughly 290 days after intestinal transplant. The source is a human patient who received an intestinal transplant, so some T cells may come from the graft donor.

The J gene is TRBJ2-6, the V gene TRBV13; 8 nucleotides align to TRBD2. CDR3 length: 17 amino acids. The V segment lost 4 bases and the J segment 12 bases; nucleotides outside the gene matches: 17. The V gene's germline CDR1 is PRHDT and CDR2 FYEKMQ (reference sequence). Written as DNA, the CDR3 is TGTGCCAGCAGCTCCACCCCTGGGAGCGGGAGTATCAGCGTCCTGACTTTC. It specifies CASSSTPGSGSISVLTF. The whole variable domain, filled in from reference TRBV13 and TRBJ2-6, reads AAGVIQSPRHLIKEKRETATLKCYPIPRHDTVYWYQQGPGQDPQFLISFYEKMQSDKGSIPDRFSAQQFSDYHSELNMSSLELGDSALYFCASSSTPGSGSISVLTFGAGSRLTVL.

CDR3 sequence reads: CASRGGITGELFF. CDR3 nucleotide sequence: TGTGCCAGCAGAGGGGGCATCACCGGGGAGCTGTTTTTT. This chain connects TRBV6-5 to TRBJ2-2, with 7 bases that match TRBD1. Germline-derived CDR1 and CDR2 are MNHEY and SVGAGI. The V and J ends lost 6 bases and 4 bases, in that order; junction bases with no gene match: 2. This CDR3 has 13 residues.

This clone has more than one count but fewer than ten. The chain combines TRBV7-8 with TRBJ2-3; 11 bases agree with TRBD2. CDR3 size: 15 residues. V was clipped by 5 bases and J by 4 bases; unmatched bases: 5. Germline loops: CDR1 SGHVS, CDR2 FQNEAQ. DNA for the CDR3: TGTGCCAGCAGCCCTGGGACTAGCGGTGCAGATACGCAGTATTTT. This sequence encodes CASSPGTSGADTQYF.

The V gene is TRBV16, the J gene TRBJ2-2, with a possible D match to TRBD1 (5 bases). The ends were cut back, 0 bases at V and 8 bases at J, with 13 bases in the middle. Germline V CDR1 and CDR2: KGHSY, FQNENV. The CDR3 has 15 amino acids. The CDR3 is CASSQSWGAGGELFF. In DNA form, the CDR3 reads TGTGCCAGCAGCCAATCTTGGGGCGCAGGAGGGGAGCTGTTTTTT.

The chain couples TRBV5-1 to TRBJ1-1; 8 positions agree with TRBD1. The CDR3 spans 15 residues. V lost 0 bases, J lost 5 bases, and 6 bases stayed unmatched. Germline loops: CDR1 SGHRS, CDR2 YFSETQ. The CDR3 reads CASSLGTGLTTEAFF. The CDR3 DNA reads TGCGCCAGCAGCTTGGGGACAGGGCTTACGACTGAAGCTTTCTTT.

This clone is a singleton in its sample. The chain carries TRBV28 and TRBJ1-1; the D gene is possibly TRBD1 (5 bases). The CDR3 covers 16 residues. The germline V and J ends were trimmed by 3 bases and 7 bases, with 21 bases remaining between them. Looked up from germline, CDR1 is MDHEN and CDR2 is SYDVKM. CDR3 loop: CASSLIILNRQYEAFF. CDR3 coding DNA: TGTGCCAGCAGTTTGATAATTCTAAACAGGCAATATGAAGCTTTCTTT. Combining the CDR3 with reference TRBV28 and TRBJ1-1 gives the whole variable domain DVKVTQSSRYLVKRTGEKVFLECVQDMDHENMFWYRQDPGLGLRLIYFSYDVKMKEKGDIPEGYSVSREKKERFSLILESASTNQTSMYLCASSLIILNRQYEAFFGQGTRLTVV.

The chain links TRBV14 to TRBJ2-2; possibly TRBD1 or TRBD2 for D (6 bases each). V was shortened by 5 bases and J by 6 bases, with 16 bases between the two germline ends. Germline values: CDR1 SGHDN, CDR2 FVKESK. The CDR3 has 15 amino acids. The CDR3 DNA sequence: TGTGCCAGCAGCTCTCAAGGGGGGCAGTCCGGGGAGCTGTTTTTT. Protein product: CASSSQGGQSGELFF.

J is TRBJ2-7 and V is TRBV27; TRBD1 matches 10 bases. After removal of 3 bases from V and 6 bases from J, the junction contained 8 bases not matched to a gene. This CDR3 contains 15 residues. Looked up from germline, CDR1 is MNHEY and CDR2 is SMNVEV (reference sequence). CDR3 residues: CASSFAGTGVAEQYF. CDR3 DNA sequence: TGTGCCAGCAGTTTCGCTGGGACAGGGGTCGCCGAGCAGTACTTC.

The chain recombines TRBV7-9 with TRBJ2-3, with TRBD2 as a possible D gene (6 bases). Trimming stripped 5 bases from V and 1 base from J, with 19 bases between. The CDR3 spans 17 residues. Germline CDR1 and CDR2: SEHNR and FQNEAQ (reference sequence). The CDR3 region is CASSHRIGRSRTDTQYF. The CDR3 DNA reads as TGTGCCAGCAGCCACCGGATAGGGAGGAGCCGCACAGATACGCAGTATTTT.

The chain is built from TRBV11-3 and TRBJ2-1; the match to TRBD2 covers 13 bases. Germline-derived CDR1 and CDR2 are SGHNT and YENEEA. The CDR3 spans 17 residues. V trimming: 1 base; J trimming: 5 bases; junction bases outside the gene matches: 5. This CDR3 is CASSLGAGTSGNNEQFF. In DNA form, the CDR3 reads TGTGCCAGCAGCTTAGGCGCCGGGACTAGCGGGAACAATGAGCAGTTCTTC. Supplemented by reference TRBV11-3 and TRBJ2-1, the full variable domain reads EAGVVQSPRYKIIEKKQPVAFWCNPISGHNTLYWYLQNLGQGPELLIRYENEEAVDDSQLPKDRFSAERLKGVDSTLKIQPAELGDSAVYLCASSLGAGTSGNNEQFFGPGTRLTVL.